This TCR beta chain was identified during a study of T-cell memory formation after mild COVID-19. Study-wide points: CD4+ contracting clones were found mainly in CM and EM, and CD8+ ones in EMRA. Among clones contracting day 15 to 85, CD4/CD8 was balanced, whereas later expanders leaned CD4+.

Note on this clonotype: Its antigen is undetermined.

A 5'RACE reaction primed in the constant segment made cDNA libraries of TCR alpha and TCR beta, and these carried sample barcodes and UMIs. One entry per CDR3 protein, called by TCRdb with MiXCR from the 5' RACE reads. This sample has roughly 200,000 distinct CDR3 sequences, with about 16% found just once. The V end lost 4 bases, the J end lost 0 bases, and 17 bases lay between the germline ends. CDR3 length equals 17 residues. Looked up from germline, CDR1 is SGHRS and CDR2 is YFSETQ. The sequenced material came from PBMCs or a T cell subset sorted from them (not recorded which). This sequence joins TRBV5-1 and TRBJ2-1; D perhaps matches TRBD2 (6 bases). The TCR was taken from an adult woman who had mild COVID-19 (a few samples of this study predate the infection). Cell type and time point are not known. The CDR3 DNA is TGCGCCAGCAGCCCTGTTTTAGCGGCAAGCTCCTACAATGAGCAGTTCTTC. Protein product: CASSPVLAASSYNEQFF.